Sequencing of this TCR beta chain was carried out in a study of T-cell memory formation after mild COVID-19 (TCRdb year 2021). About the investigation overall: Most TCR sequence clusters were specific to one of the two donors. T-cell clones expanding and contracting after mild COVID-19 in a couple of donors were tracked by longitudinal TCRalpha and TCRbeta repertoire sequencing. Two young, previously healthy adult volunteers, one female and one male, were included in the cohort. Overall study outcomes, separate from this receptor: Contracting CD4+ clones were found mainly in CM and EM memory subsets, while CD8+ clones were enriched in EMRA. Balanced CD4/CD8 phenotypes were observed for clones contracting from day 15 to 85, whereas a bias towards CD4+ was observed for a second wave of clones expanding from day 15 to 37. Only a couple of mild cases were covered in the study, and larger cohorts including severe cases with pre-infection samples were considered necessary. Some responding clones were found in pre-infection memory, which suggests that pre-existing cross-reactive memory T cells took part in the SARS-CoV-2 response. Whether the second-wave clones peaking on day 37 were SARS-CoV-2 specific was not confirmed.

Points on this clonotype: Its specific antigen is unknown. No base quality values were provided; no much bigger clone lies one nucleotide off.

The sequencer listed for this sample is Illumina NovaSeq 6000. cDNA libraries for TCRalpha and TCRbeta were prepared by 5'RACE using constant-segment primers, with sample barcodes and unique molecular identifiers added. RNA was extracted from every sample with Trizol reagent. Library amplification was performed in two PCR steps, and a second sample barcode and Illumina TruSeq adapters were introduced in the second step. Libraries were sequenced on an Illumina NovaSeq with 2 x 150 bp paired-end reads. As for the authors' bioinformatics: Reads were demultiplexed and collapsed into UMI-guided consensus sequences with migec v1.2.7. Using mixcr v2.1.11, UMI consensuses were aligned to TRA and TRB V and J templates and then assembled into clonotypes. A clonotype was counted as expanded or contracted only when both edgeR and NoisET called the clonotype significant, with the noise models trained on biological replicates. edgeR calls used a false discovery rate-adjusted p below 0.01 and a log2 fold-change threshold of 1. As an exploratory analysis of dynamics, PCA with hierarchical clustering was applied to max-normalized trajectories of the 1000 most abundant clonotypes. Separately sequenced CD4+ and CD8+ repertoires were used to assign a CD4 or CD8 phenotype to each responding clone. The raw public data were reprocessed by TCRdb itself: fastp quality trimming at Q25, MiXCR clonotype calling, in-frame beta chains only. A single entry per CDR3 protein holds the most common genes and DNA from its merged rows. The V and J calls were not made by the authors but by TCRdb's processing. The sample data list 92,000 or so distinct CDR3 sequences, and 10% to 15% of these were observed just once. In total, the top ten clones hold about 26% of the sample.

Ficoll-Paque density gradient centrifugation was the method used to isolate PBMCs. The sequencing input was PBMCs or a T cell subset sorted from them (not recorded which). This TCR was sampled from an adult woman who had mild COVID-19 (a few samples of this study predate the infection). The sample titles of this study are shuffled in the database, so cell type and time point are left out; the donor was told from shared clones.

The bases read TGTGCCAGCAACCGACAGGGGCTTCGGGGTGAGCAGTTCTTC. Translated, this is CASNRQGLRGEQFF. Recombination joined TRBV12-3 or TRBV12-4 with TRBJ2-1; 8 nucleotides in the junction match TRBD1. Unmatched junction bases come to 11, with V trimmed by 7 bases and J by 9 bases. The CDR3, from cysteine to phenylalanine, totals 14 residues. Only the CDR3 portion is preserved as DNA: 42 bases, with reading frame beginning at the first base.